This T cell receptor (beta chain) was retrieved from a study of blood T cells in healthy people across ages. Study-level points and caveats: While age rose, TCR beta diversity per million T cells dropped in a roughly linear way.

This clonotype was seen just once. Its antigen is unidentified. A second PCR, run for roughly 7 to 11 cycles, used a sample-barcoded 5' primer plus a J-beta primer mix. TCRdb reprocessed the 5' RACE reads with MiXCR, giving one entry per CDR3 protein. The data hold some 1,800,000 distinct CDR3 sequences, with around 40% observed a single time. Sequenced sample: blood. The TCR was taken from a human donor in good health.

In nucleotides, the CDR3 is TGTGCCAGCAGTACCGGGGCTAGCGGGGGGATCTACAATGAGCAGTTCTTC. Its translation: CASSTGASGGIYNEQFF. This sequence joins TRBV6-2 or TRBV6-3 and TRBJ2-1, with TRBD2 identical over 11 bases. This CDR3 comprises 17 residues. Trimming at V came to 5 bases and at J to 3 bases, leaving 9 bases not matched to a gene. Germline loops: CDR1 MNHEY, CDR2 SVGEGT.